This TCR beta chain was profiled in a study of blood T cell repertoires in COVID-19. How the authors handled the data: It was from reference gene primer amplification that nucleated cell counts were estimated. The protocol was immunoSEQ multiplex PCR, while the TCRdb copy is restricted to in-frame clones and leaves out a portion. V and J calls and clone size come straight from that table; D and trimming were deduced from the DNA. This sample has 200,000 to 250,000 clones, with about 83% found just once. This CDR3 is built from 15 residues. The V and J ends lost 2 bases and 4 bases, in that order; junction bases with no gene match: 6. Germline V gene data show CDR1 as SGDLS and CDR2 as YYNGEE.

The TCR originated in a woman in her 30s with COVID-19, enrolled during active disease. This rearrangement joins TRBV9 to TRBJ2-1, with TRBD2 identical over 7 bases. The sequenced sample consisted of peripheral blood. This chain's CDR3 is CASSVAGVGYNEQFF. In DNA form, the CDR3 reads TGTGCCAGCAGCGTGGCGGGAGTGGGGTACAATGAGCAGTTCTTC. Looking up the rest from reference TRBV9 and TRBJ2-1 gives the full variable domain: DSGVTQTPKHLITATGQRVTLRCSPRSGDLSVYWYQQSLDQGLQFLIQYYNGEERAKGNILERFSAQQFPDLHSELNLSSLELGDSALYFCASSVAGVGYNEQFFGPGTRLTVL.